The clone carrying this T cell receptor (beta chain) has only a few counts. Its target is not known. No infections or other immune events were documented during collection. Trimming took off 6 bases at V and 6 bases at J, with 23 bases between the two ends. Per germline, CDR1 SGHAT and CDR2 FQNNGV. The CDR3 loop spans 16 amino acids. Assay: immunoSEQ multiplex PCR; the TCRdb copy retains only in-frame clones and omits some. The repertoire consists of about 86,000 clones, with roughly 85% occurring once and the leading ten covering roughly 4.1%. These data come from a study of identifying expanded T cells in peripheral blood. General study findings and limits: Over about two and four weeks, about 15 and 18 clones changed, versus approximately 1.2 between replicates. Approximately two-week clone count variance significantly increased as total template count grew.

This rearrangement joins TRBV11-2 to TRBJ1-2; D gene uncertain. The sequenced sample consisted of blood. The origin of this receptor is a person between 18 and 75 years old in good health. The CDR3 sequence: CASSPRPLASGDGYTF. DNA for the CDR3: TGTGCCAGCAGTCCACGTCCATTGGCCTCTGGCGATGGCTACACCTTC.